Listed below are T cell receptor beta chains from one sample, sequenced in a study of T cell repertoires in aging, cancer and after chemotherapy. TCRdb independently ran MiXCR on the multiplex PCR reads; one entry per CDR3 protein. Of about 21,000 distinct CDR3 sequences listed, less than 45% were seen once; the top ten hold approximately 17%. Sequences were obtained from blood. The receptors shown here come from a human donor with a solid tumor. Both conserved end residues are part of each CDR3. Fields, in order: clone size, D gene, J gene, V gene, CDR3 DNA, CDR3 protein. The D gene is left open where the match is weak. Some rows have no size entry. The others give once, few or many, or a class for an expanded clone.

. | TRBD1 | TRBJ2-2 | TRBV12-3/TRBV12-4 | TGTGCCAGCAGTCCGAGGACAGGGGGCAACGGGGAGCTGTTTTTT | CASSPRTGGNGELFF
. | . | TRBJ2-2 | TRBV6-4 | TGTGCCAGCAGTGACGGGGCAGATACCGGGGAGCTGTTTTTT | CASSDGADTGELFF
medium-sized | . | TRBJ2-2 | TRBV6-2/TRBV6-3 | TGTGCCAGCAGTTCCGCGGGAGAGGGGGGCGCCGGGGAGCTGTTTTTT | CASSSAGEGGAGELFF
few | . | TRBJ2-7 | TRBV30 | TGTGCCTGCATTCAGGGACCCGGCGAGCAGTACTTC | CACIQGPGEQYF
medium-sized | . | TRBJ2-2 | TRBV30 | TGTGCCTGGACCGGAGGTGTGGCGATCCGGGAGCTGTTTTTT | CAWTGGVAIRELFF
few | . | TRBJ2-7 | TRBV6-2/TRBV6-3 | TGTGCCAGCAGTTACATGGGGGGCTACGAGCAGTACTTC | CASSYMGGYEQYF
. | TRBD1 | TRBJ1-5 | TRBV5-6 | TGTGCCAGCAGCTTTGGACAGGTATCAAATCAGCCCCAGCATTTT | CASSFGQVSNQPQHF
. | . | TRBJ1-2 | TRBV24-1 | TGTGCCACCAGTGGACACAGGGACTATGGCTACACCTTC | CATSGHRDYGYTF
once | . | TRBJ1-3 | TRBV6-6 | TGTGCCAGCAGAAAAGGGCGGGGGGGGTCGGCTGGAAACACCATATATTTT | CASRKGRGGSAGNTIYF
. | TRBD1 | TRBJ2-7 | TRBV6-1 | TGTGCCAGCAGGGTAACAGGGGGCTACGAGCAGTACTTC | CASRVTGGYEQYF
. | TRBD2 | TRBJ2-1 | TRBV12-3/TRBV12-4 | TGTGCCAGCAGAGGGACTAGCGGACAACACCTGAGCTCCTACAATGAGCAGTTCTTC | CASRGTSGQHLSSYNEQFF
few | TRBD1 | TRBJ1-6 | TRBV30 | TGTGCCTGGAGCGAAGGACAGGTTACACCCCTCCACTTT | CAWSEGQVTPLHF
. | . | TRBJ2-3 | TRBV6-1 | TGTGCCAGCAGTCCCCGAAGGGCGAGCACAGATACGCAGTATTTT | CASSPRRASTDTQYF
. | TRBD2 | TRBJ2-3 | TRBV6-2/TRBV6-3 | TGTGCCTGCAGTTTTCGGGGGGACACAGATACGCAGTATTTT | CACSFRGDTDTQYF
. | . | TRBJ2-3 | TRBV10-3 | TGTGCCACTCGACCGGGGGCTGCTAGCACAGATACGCAGTATTTT | CATRPGAASTDTQYF
. | . | TRBJ2-7 | TRBV27 | TGTGCCAGCAGTTTATCGTCGGGACAAGCCTACGAGCAGTACTTC | CASSLSSGQAYEQYF
. | TRBD2 | TRBJ2-7 | TRBV6-2/TRBV6-3 | TGTGCCAGCAGCCTGCGGACTAGCGGGTTGTACGAGCAGTACTTC | CASSLRTSGLYEQYF
. | TRBD1 | TRBJ1-2 | TRBV5-4 | TGTGCCAGCAGCGGCCGATTCGGACAGGGGGCTGGCTACACCTTC | CASSGRFGQGAGYTF
few | TRBD1 | TRBJ1-1 | TRBV5-4 | TGTGCCAGCAGCCGGGACAGTGACACTGAAGCTTTCTTT | CASSRDSDTEAFF
. | . | TRBJ2-3 | TRBV7-9 | TGTGCCAGCAGTCCGAGGCAGGGAGAACTAGATACGCAGTATTTT | CASSPRQGELDTQYF
few | . | TRBJ1-1 | TRBV27 | TGTGCCAGCAGTTTAGATTGGGGGGCTCTAGGGGAAGCTTTCTTT | CASSLDWGALGEAFF
. | TRBD2 | TRBJ2-7 | TRBV6-2/TRBV6-3 | TGTGCCAGCAGTTACTCGAGGGCTAGCGGAGACTACGAGCAGTACTTC | CASSYSRASGDYEQYF
few | . | TRBJ2-7 | TRBV7-2 | TGTGCCAGCACAACCCCGCAGGACTACCGATACGAGCAGTACTTC | CASTTPQDYRYEQYF
. | . | TRBJ2-7 | TRBV30 | TGTGCCTGGAGTAGGCAGATTTCCTACGAGCAGTACTTC | CAWSRQISYEQYF
. | TRBD2 | TRBJ2-3 | TRBV7-9 | TGTGCCAATACGGGACTAGCGGGGACTAGCACAGATACGCAGTATTTT | CANTGLAGTSTDTQYF
few | TRBD2 | TRBJ2-1 | TRBV6-6 | TGTGCCAGCAGCCCCGGCCTAGCGGAATTCTTC | CASSPGLAEFF
. | . | TRBJ2-6 | TRBV19 | TGTGCCAGTAGATCGATATTTGGGGCCAACGTCCTGACTTTC | CASRSIFGANVLTF
few | TRBD2 | TRBJ2-1 | TRBV5-4 | TGTGCCAGCAGAGGGCGGGAGGGACCCTACAATGAGCAGTTCTTC | CASRGREGPYNEQFF